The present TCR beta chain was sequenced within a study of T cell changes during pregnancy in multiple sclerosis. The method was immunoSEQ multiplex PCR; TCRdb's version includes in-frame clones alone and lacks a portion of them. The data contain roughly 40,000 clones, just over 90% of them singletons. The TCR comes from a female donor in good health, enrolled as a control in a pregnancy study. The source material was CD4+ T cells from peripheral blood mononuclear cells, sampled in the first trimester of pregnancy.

CDR3 sequence: CASSPQGRNYGYTF. CDR3 coding DNA: TGTGCCAGCAGCCCTCAGGGGCGGAACTATGGCTACACCTTC. The V and J genes are TRBV7-9 and TRBJ1-2; a weak D match, TRBD1 (6 bases). Trimming removed 5 bases from V and 2 bases from J, with 12 bases in between. This CDR3 has 14 amino acids. Germline-derived CDR1 and CDR2 are SEHNR and FQNEAQ (reference sequence).